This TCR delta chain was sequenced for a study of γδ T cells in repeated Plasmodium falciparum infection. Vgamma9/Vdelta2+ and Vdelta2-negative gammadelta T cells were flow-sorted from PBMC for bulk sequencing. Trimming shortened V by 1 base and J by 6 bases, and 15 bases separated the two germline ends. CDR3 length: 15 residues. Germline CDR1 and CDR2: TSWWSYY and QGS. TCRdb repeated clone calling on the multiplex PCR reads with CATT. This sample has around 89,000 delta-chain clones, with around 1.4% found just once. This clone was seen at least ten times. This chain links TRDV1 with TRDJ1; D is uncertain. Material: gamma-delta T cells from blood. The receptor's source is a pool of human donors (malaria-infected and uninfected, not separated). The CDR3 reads CALGERRLLLYKLIF. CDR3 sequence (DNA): TGTGCTCTTGGGGAACGAAGGCTCTTACTGTATAAACTCATCTTT.